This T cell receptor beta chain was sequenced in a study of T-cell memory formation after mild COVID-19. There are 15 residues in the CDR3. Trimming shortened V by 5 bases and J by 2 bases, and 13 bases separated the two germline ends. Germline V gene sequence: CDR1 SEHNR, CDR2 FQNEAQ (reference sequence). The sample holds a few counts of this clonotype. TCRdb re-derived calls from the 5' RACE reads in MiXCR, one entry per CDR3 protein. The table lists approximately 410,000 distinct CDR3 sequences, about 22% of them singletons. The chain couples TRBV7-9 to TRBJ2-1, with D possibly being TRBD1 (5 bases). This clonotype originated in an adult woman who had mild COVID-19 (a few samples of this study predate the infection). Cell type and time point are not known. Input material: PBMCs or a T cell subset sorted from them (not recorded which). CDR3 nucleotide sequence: TGTGCCAGCAGCCCCCGGACACTAACCTACAATGAGCAGTTCTTC. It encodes CASSPRTLTYNEQFF.